This T cell receptor beta chain is drawn from a study of Ad26.COV2.S vaccination and SARS-CoV-2 variants. Study information: Intramuscularly, Ad26.COV2.S was given either once or twice, 56 days apart.

V lost 1 base, J lost 7 bases, and 7 bases lay in between. The CDR3 has 12 amino acids. CDR1 is MDHEN and CDR2 is SYDVKM in the germline V gene. As for treatment: 15 to 20 received Ad26.COV2.S at low or high dose, single or two shots; about 5 received placebo; per-sample allocation not given. Specimen acquisition occurred on day 63 following the initial vaccine or placebo injection. The sample came from a Boston adult aged 18-55 years. Generated by immunoSEQ multiplex PCR, the TCRdb table keeps only in-frame clones and is missing some. In the table there are 350,000 to 550,000 clones, roughly nine tenths of which are singletons.

The receptor was isolated from a person between 18 and 65 years old who received the Ad26.COV2.S COVID-19 vaccine or a placebo. The sample consisted of peripheral blood, taken in a trial of Ad26.COV2.S vaccine versus placebo. The rearrangement uses TRBV28 and TRBJ1-1; no clear D gene. CDR3 amino acids: CASSLFPGEAFF. CDR3 bases: TGTGCCAGCAGTTTATTCCCAGGTGAAGCTTTCTTT.